This T cell receptor beta chain was obtained from a study of CD8 T cells in Susac syndrome. There are 15 residues in the CDR3. Germline V CDR1 and CDR2: SEHNR, FQNEAQ (reference sequence). V was clipped by 3 bases and J by 3 bases; unmatched bases: 6. Isolation of CD8+ and CD4+ T cells was performed negatively, whereas enrichment of TEMRA cells was done by FACS. Random hexamers were used to reverse transcribe an amount of about 0.5 to 1 ug RNA. Each CDR3 protein gets one entry after TCRdb re-called the immunoSEQ multiplex PCR reads with MiXCR. Here the sample spans 150,000 to 200,000 distinct CDR3 sequences, approximately 94% being singletons. This clonotype has only one observation.

The sequence came from a human donor in good health. What was sequenced was CD4+ T cells from PBMCs. This rearrangement joins TRBV7-9 to TRBJ2-5; 8 bases are a match to TRBD2. The DNA of the CDR3 is TGTGCCAGCAGCTTTAGCGGGACTACTAAAGAGACCCAGTACTTC. Protein: CASSFSGTTKETQYF.